Detailed here is one TCR beta chain. This entry comes from a study of OX40 agonist ivuxolimab in advanced cancers. In the study overall: Patients received ivuxolimab, an agonistic anti-OX40 (CD134) antibody. Patients in dose escalation had liver, melanoma, kidney or head and neck cancers.

The protocol was immunoSEQ multiplex PCR, while the TCRdb copy is restricted to in-frame clones and leaves out a portion. The sample has 55,000 to 70,000 clones, around four fifths seen once. Anyone with autoimmune disease history or systemic immunosuppression was excluded. Patients had blood sampled at baseline and again on cycle 4 day 1 and cycle 7 day 1. Here the sequenced sample was CD4+ or CD8+ T cells sorted from blood, taken in a trial of the OX40 agonist ivuxolimab. This TCR was recovered from an adult with an advanced solid tumor such as melanoma, head and neck, liver or kidney cancer.

The chain's CDR3 is CASRAQVNQPQHF. In DNA form, the CDR3 reads TGTGCCAGTAGAGCTCAGGTCAATCAGCCCCAGCATTTT. The chain couples TRBV19 to TRBJ1-5; D not certain. Germline V gene sequence: CDR1 LNHDA, CDR2 SQIVND (reference sequence). The V gene lost 6 bases and the J gene lost 3 bases, with 9 bases spanning the gap. The CDR3 is 13 amino acids.